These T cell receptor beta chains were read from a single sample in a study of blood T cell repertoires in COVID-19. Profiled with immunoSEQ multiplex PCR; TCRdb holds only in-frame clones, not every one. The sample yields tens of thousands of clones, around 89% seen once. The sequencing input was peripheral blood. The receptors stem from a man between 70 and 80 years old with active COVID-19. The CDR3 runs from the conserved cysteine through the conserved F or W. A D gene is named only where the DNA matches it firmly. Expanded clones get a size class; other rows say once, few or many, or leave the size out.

CDR3nt: TGCGCCAGCAGCCCTCGGGGGACGGGTGCAACTAATGAAAAACTGTTTTTT
CDR3aa: CASSPRGTGATNEKLFF
j_gene: TRBJ1-4
abundance: NA
v_gene: TRBV4-1
d_gene: NA

CDR3nt: TGTGCCAGCAGTCACACGGGGGTCCCCCAAGAGACCCAGTACTTC
CDR3aa: CASSHTGVPQETQYF
j_gene: TRBJ2-5
abundance: NA
v_gene: TRBV6-5
d_gene: NA

CDR3nt: TGTGCCAGCAGTCGGGAGCGGGAGGGAACCCAAATCTACAATGAGCAGTTCTTC
CDR3aa: CASSREREGTQIYNEQFF
j_gene: TRBJ2-1
abundance: medium-sized
v_gene: TRBV9
d_gene: TRBD2

CDR3nt: TGCGCCAGCAGCTTCCGGGGTTCCTACGAGCAGTACTTC
CDR3aa: CASSFRGSYEQYF
j_gene: TRBJ2-7
abundance: NA
v_gene: TRBV5-1
d_gene: NA

CDR3nt: TGTGCCTGGAGTGTACACTGGGACAGGGGGTCCGAGCAGTACTTC
CDR3aa: CAWSVHWDRGSEQYF
j_gene: TRBJ2-7
abundance: NA
v_gene: TRBV30
d_gene: TRBD1

CDR3nt: TGTGCCAGCATCAAACCGGGACTAGCGGTAGAGCAGTTCTTC
CDR3aa: CASIKPGLAVEQFF
j_gene: TRBJ2-1
abundance: NA
v_gene: TRBV2
d_gene: TRBD2

CDR3nt: TGTGCCAGCAGTTTAGGACGGGACACTGAAGCTTTCTTT
CDR3aa: CASSLGRDTEAFF
j_gene: TRBJ1-1
abundance: NA
v_gene: TRBV12-3/TRBV12-4
d_gene: NA

CDR3nt: TGTGCCAGCAGTTACTCGCTTGGCGGGGGCACCTCCGAGCAGTACTTC
CDR3aa: CASSYSLGGGTSEQYF
j_gene: TRBJ2-7
abundance: NA
v_gene: TRBV6-6
d_gene: NA

CDR3nt: TGTGCCAGCAAAAGGGACAGGGAGGGGAGCAATCAGCCCCAGCATTTT
CDR3aa: CASKRDREGSNQPQHF
j_gene: TRBJ1-5
abundance: NA
v_gene: TRBV2
d_gene: TRBD1

CDR3nt: TGTGCCTGGAGGTTTTTCCTAGGACAGAAGAACACTGAAGCTTTCTTT
CDR3aa: CAWRFFLGQKNTEAFF
j_gene: TRBJ1-1
abundance: once
v_gene: TRBV30
d_gene: NA

CDR3nt: TGCGCCAGCAGCTTGGCTGGGGGGGTCGAGCAGTACTTC
CDR3aa: CASSLAGGVEQYF
j_gene: TRBJ2-7
abundance: NA
v_gene: TRBV5-1
d_gene: TRBD2

CDR3nt: TGTGCCAGTAGTATAGTTTCGGGTTCGGGAGGGCACTATGGCTACACCTTC
CDR3aa: CASSIVSGSGGHYGYTF
j_gene: TRBJ1-2
abundance: once
v_gene: TRBV19
d_gene: NA

CDR3nt: TGTGCCAGCAGCCAAGGAACTAGCGGGAGGGGCACAGATACGCAGTATTTT
CDR3aa: CASSQGTSGRGTDTQYF
j_gene: TRBJ2-3
abundance: NA
v_gene: TRBV3-1/TRBV3-2
d_gene: TRBD2

CDR3nt: TGCAGTGCTAGTTGGGGATGGACAGTCTCCGCCGCAACTAATGAAAAACTGTTTTTT
CDR3aa: CSASWGWTVSAATNEKLFF
j_gene: TRBJ1-4
abundance: NA
v_gene: TRBV20-1
d_gene: NA

CDR3nt: TGTGCCAGTAGTAATTACAATCAGCCCCAGCATTTT
CDR3aa: CASSNYNQPQHF
j_gene: TRBJ1-5
abundance: NA
v_gene: TRBV19
d_gene: NA

CDR3nt: TGTGCCAGCAGCTTCAACTCCCAACCTCCCACAGATACGCAGTATTTT
CDR3aa: CASSFNSQPPTDTQYF
j_gene: TRBJ2-3
abundance: NA
v_gene: TRBV11-2
d_gene: NA

CDR3nt: TGTGCCACCAGTGATTTACGTCGGACAGCCGATCAGCCCCAGCATTTT
CDR3aa: CATSDLRRTADQPQHF
j_gene: TRBJ1-5
abundance: NA
v_gene: TRBV24-1
d_gene: NA

CDR3nt: TGTGCCAGCAGTCTCACAGGCCTCCGGGAGCAGTACTTC
CDR3aa: CASSLTGLREQYF
j_gene: TRBJ2-7
abundance: NA
v_gene: TRBV27
d_gene: NA

CDR3nt: TGCGCCAGCAGCTTGGGACAGCAGTTAAATTCACCCCTCCACTTT
CDR3aa: CASSLGQQLNSPLHF
j_gene: TRBJ1-6
abundance: few
v_gene: TRBV5-1
d_gene: NA

CDR3nt: TGTGCCAGCTCGTCCTACCATTTAGCGGGAGGGCCATACGAGCAGTACTTC
CDR3aa: CASSSYHLAGGPYEQYF
j_gene: TRBJ2-7
abundance: NA
v_gene: TRBV18
d_gene: TRBD2

CDR3nt: TGTGCCAGCAGCCCCCGGGTCACAGGGGCCAATGAGCAGTTCTTC
CDR3aa: CASSPRVTGANEQFF
j_gene: TRBJ2-1
abundance: NA
v_gene: TRBV9
d_gene: TRBD1

CDR3nt: TGTGCCAGCAGTCCTTGGGGGGGCGCAGGCTATAGCAATCAGCCCCAGCATTTT
CDR3aa: CASSPWGGAGYSNQPQHF
j_gene: TRBJ1-5
abundance: once
v_gene: TRBV6-6
d_gene: NA